Described below is a single T cell receptor beta chain sequence and its context. The study drew participants aged about 18 to 89 years from fewer than 30 US areas. Up to 2 weeks before entering the study, exposed participants had met a COVID-19 case. The data were taken from a study of blood T cell repertoires in COVID-19. Study-wide context: Samples representing acute and convalescent COVID-19 were sourced from the United States, Italy and Spain. T cells, B-cell-depleted T cells, or PBMCs supplied cDNA or gDNA.

The protocol was immunoSEQ multiplex PCR, while the TCRdb copy is restricted to in-frame clones and leaves out a portion. The sample lists 250,000 to 300,000 clones; about nine tenths were seen once. Germline V CDR1 and CDR2: WSHSY, SAAADI. V lost 2 bases, J lost 5 bases, and 12 bases lay in between. The CDR3 totals 15 residues. This receptor was identified in a woman aged 45-60 years who had been exposed to COVID-19. The chain recombines TRBV10-2 with TRBJ1-4; D is uncertain. Sequenced input: PBMCs or T cells enriched from blood (not recorded which). The CDR3 protein is CASSENARNNEKLFF. The CDR3 DNA reads as TGCGCCAGCAGTGAGAACGCGCGGAACAATGAAAAACTGTTTTTT.